This T cell receptor (beta chain) derives from a study of cytomegalovirus exposure and HLA in healthy donors. Study-level points and caveats: When a later analysis compared HLA-associated TCR beta chains with equally common others, the HLA-associated chains turned out to be more clonally expanded and to have lower generation probabilities.

About this clone itself: What it recognizes is unknown. This sample includes further DNA sequences coding for the same CDR3.

V lost 2 bases and J lost 4; bases outside the gene matches: 7. The CDR3 totals 15 residues. Germline CDR1 and CDR2: GTSNPN and SVGIG (reference sequence). The primer mix had 60 Vbeta and 13 Jbeta primers. Clones were read by immunoSEQ multiplex PCR, and TCRdb kept only the in-frame ones, dropping some. The top ten clones hold 2.7% of a sample with 200,000 to 250,000 clones, 75% to 85% of them seen once. The sequenced material came from PBMCs. The TCR was taken from a woman aged 40 to 49 in good health and CMV-seronegative. The J gene is TRBJ1-2, the V gene TRBV30, with TRBD1 matching 10 bases. For the CDR3, the DNA is TGTGCCTGGAGTAAGAGACAGGGGGCCGGCTATGGCTACACCTTC. This encodes CAWSKRQGAGYGYTF.